Shown below are 14 T cell receptor beta chains from a single sample sequenced in a study of tumor-infiltrating lymphocytes in primary liver carcinoma. Co-extraction of both nucleic acids (RNA and DNA) used roughly 20-34 mg of unsorted bulk tissue. The researchers produced TCR beta cDNA from around 500 ng total RNA with a constant-region primer. It was through three nested multiplex PCR rounds of slightly modified ARM-PCR that TCR beta libraries arose. Running approximately 10 cycles apiece, the first two PCR rounds relied on TRBV1-TRBV30 forward primers together with a C-beta reverse primer. TCRdb re-called the multiplex PCR reads through MiXCR, storing one row per CDR3 protein. This repertoire shows 35,000 to 40,000 distinct CDR3 sequences, more than 60% found once; its top ten account for 35% to 45%. The sample taken for sequencing was tumor-adjacent normal liver tissue. Receptors originate from a man aged 35 to 55 with primary liver carcinoma and hepatitis B virus infection.

Remarks on this clonotype: At one boundary the junction diverges from the germline segment, which might be a read error. The chain couples TRBV29-1 to TRBJ1-1; possible D gene TRBD1, 5 bases. There are 15 residues in the CDR3. Germline-derived CDR1 and CDR2 are SQVTM and ANQGSEA. The CDR3 here is CSVEGGDAVNTEAFF. In DNA, the CDR3 is TGTAGCGTTGAAGGAGGGGACGCAGTGAACACTGAAGCTTTCTTC.

On this clonotype: The junction shows a germline mismatch at one end, possibly a read error. This rearrangement joins TRBV6-5 to TRBJ1-1; D perhaps matches TRBD1 (6 bases). CDR1 and CDR2 (germline): MNHEY, SVGAGI. The CDR3 has 15 residues. CDR3 in amino acids: CANSYSPTGSTEAFF. In DNA, the CDR3 is TGTGCCAACAGTTACTCGCCAACAGGGAGCACTGAAGCTTTCTTT.

Worth noting for this clonotype: It is likely a read error, because the conserved phenylalanine at the end of the CDR3 is missing. The genes are TRBV6-2 or TRBV6-3 and TRBJ2-1, with D possibly being TRBD2 (6 bases). CDR1 and CDR2 (germline): MNHEY, SVGEGT. The length of the CDR3 is 16 residues. Trimming shortened V by 7 bases and J by 2 bases, and 18 bases separated the two germline ends. The DNA for the CDR3 is TGTGCCAGCACCTCCATCCGAGGAGGGCCCTACAATGAGCAGTTCTTA. This translates into CASTSIRGGPYNEQFL.

Notes on this clonotype: A read error may explain this, as a much larger clone is one base away. The chain couples TRBV5-1 to TRBJ2-1; TRBD2 matches 7 bases. There are 16 residues in the CDR3. Per germline, CDR1 SGHRS and CDR2 YFSETQ. Trimming took 1 base from V and 15 from J; bases not matched to a gene: 19. As DNA, the CDR3 is TGCGCCAGCAGCTTGACAGGCGGGAGTAGATACAATAAGCGGTTCTTC. This translates into CASSLTGGSRYNKRFF.

Comments on this clonotype: A junction boundary mismatches the germline segment, possibly from a read error. The chain carries TRBV28 and TRBJ2-2; a weak D match, TRBD2 (6 bases). The CDR3 loop spans 16 amino acids. Looked up from germline, CDR1 is MDHEN and CDR2 is SYDVKM. CDR3 sequence (DNA): TGTGCCAGCAGCTCGTGGGGCGGGAAACACACCGGGGAGCTGTTTTTC. This translates into CASSSWGGKHTGELFF.

A note on this clonotype: At one boundary the junction diverges from the germline segment, which might be a read error. The chain carries TRBV6-5 and TRBJ2-1; TRBD2 aligns across 7 bases. Germline CDR1 and CDR2: MNHEY and SVGAGI. The CDR3 consists of 14 residues. CDR3 sequence reads: CASSQVGRMVEQCF. The CDR3 coding sequence is TGTGCCAGCAGTCAAGTCGGGAGGATGGTTGAGCAGTGCTTC.

Of note for this clonotype: Because the CDR3 is missing its conserved closing phenylalanine or tryptophan, this is likely a read error. The chain links TRBV7-8 to TRBJ2-1, with 16 nucleotides matching TRBD2. Germline CDR1 SGHVS, CDR2 FQNEAQ. The CDR3 spans 15 residues. CDR3 sequence: CASRSGLAGGNEQFL. In DNA form, the CDR3 reads TGCGCCAGCAGATCGGGACTAGCGGGAGGGAATGAGCAGTTCTTA.

A word on this clonotype: This may arise from a read error, as a much more abundant clone is one base away. The gene calls are TRBV2 and TRBJ2-1; D is possibly TRBD1 (6 bases). CDR1 and CDR2 (germline): SNHLY, FYNNEI. V was cut by 0 bases and J by 2 bases, with 17 bases left in between. This CDR3 has 18 residues. The CDR3 spells CASSEAGLGDITYNEQFF. The CDR3 DNA sequence: TGTGCCAGCAGTGAAGCAGGTCTGGGGGACATCACCTACAATGAGCAGTTCTTC.

The chain joins TRBV20-1 to TRBJ1-6; D is unclear. This CDR3 is 13 amino acids long. The germline V gene has CDR1 DFQATT and CDR2 SNEGSKA (reference sequence). Trimming removed 3 bases from V and 5 bases from J, with 8 bases in between. For the CDR3, the DNA is TGCAGTGCTAGGAAAGGGAATAATTCACCCCTCCACTTT. It specifies CSARKGNNSPLHF.

As concerns this clonotype: Germline and junction disagree at one end, which may indicate a read error. The genes are TRBV6-4 and TRBJ2-3; 7 bases match TRBD2. CDR3 length equals 15 residues. Germline assignment: CDR1 MRHNA and CDR2 SNTAGT. The CDR3 region is CASSELGGSVDTQYF. In nucleotides, the CDR3 is TGTGCCAGCAGTGAACTGGGCGGGAGCGTGGATACACAGTATTTT.

On this clonotype: Its ends do not fully match the called genes, so a read error is possible. This rearrangement joins TRBV6-6 to TRBJ2-1; 12 bases agree with TRBD2. The CDR3 spans 17 residues. Germline lookup yields CDR1 MNHNY and CDR2 SVGAGI (reference sequence). The CDR3 coding sequence is TGTGCCAGCACTCCCTGGACTAGCGGGGTCTCCTACGATGAGCAGTTCTTC. Amino acid sequence: CASTPWTSGVSYDEQFF.

Comments on this clonotype: The junction shows a germline mismatch at one end, possibly a read error. V gene TRBV6-1 combines with J gene TRBJ1-3; D is unresolved. CDR3 length equals 15 residues. Germline V gives CDR1 MNHNS, CDR2 SASEGT. The CDR3 nucleotides are TGTGCCAGCAGTGAGCAGGATGGCTCTGGAGACACCATATATTTT. Its translation: CASSEQDGSGDTIYF.

Regarding this clonotype: One junction end disagrees with the germline gene, perhaps due to a read error. The chain uses TRBV11-3 and TRBJ2-1, with a tentative D call TRBD2 (6 bases). CDR1 SGHNT and CDR2 YENEEA come from the germline V gene. The CDR3 runs 14 residues. CDR3 sequence: CASSLFPDYNDQFF. The CDR3 coding sequence is TGTGCCAGCAGCTTATTTCCGGACTACAATGATCAGTTCTTC. The whole variable domain, remainder taken from reference TRBV11-3 and TRBJ2-1, is EAGVVQSPRYKIIEKKQPVAFWCNPISGHNTLYWYLQNLGQGPELLIRYENEEAVDDSQLPKDRFSAERLKGVDSTLKIQPAELGDSAVYLCASSLFPDYNDQFFGPGTRLTVL.

This clonotype was counted once. The chain combines TRBV28 with TRBJ2-1; D call uncertain. Germline loops: CDR1 MDHEN, CDR2 SYDVKM. V was clipped by 6 bases and J by 1 base, with 13 bases between them. The CDR3 length is 15 residues. In DNA, the CDR3 is TGTGCCAGCAGAAATAGCAGGAGATCCTACAATGAGCAGTTCTTC. This encodes CASRNSRRSYNEQFF.